Presented here are 28 T cell receptor beta chains from one specimen sequenced in a study of T cells in Graves' hyperthyroidism and ophthalmopathy. Using RNA transcripts as the source, TCR beta CDR3 regions were amplified. The primer set for the first-round RT-PCR of the TCR CDR3 was HTBI. TCRdb re-called the multiplex PCR reads through MiXCR, storing one row per CDR3 protein. This sample has about 260,000 distinct CDR3 sequences, with approximately 26% found just once. Sample: blood. The receptors come from a man in his forties with Graves' hyperthyroidism that later progressed to Graves' ophthalmopathy.

Ten or more counts support this clonotype. The chain links TRBV9 to TRBJ1-6; D is undetermined. The CDR3 consists of 16 residues. Trimming shortened V by 4 bases and J by 9 bases, and 20 bases separated the two germline ends. Germline loops: CDR1 SGDLS, CDR2 YYNGEE. This chain's CDR3 is CASSPYSGRSTSPLHF. Here the CDR3 DNA reads TGTGCCAGCAGCCCATATAGTGGCCGGTCTACTTCACCCCTCCACTTT.

This clonotype was counted between two and nine times. The genes are TRBV6-5 and TRBJ2-7; 9 positions match TRBD1. Germline CDR1 is MNHEY and CDR2 is SVGAGI. Trimming cost V 2 bases and J 1 base; bases outside gene matches: 3. The CDR3 is 15 amino acids. The CDR3 bases are TGTGCCAGCAGTTACGAACAGGGGGCTTCCTACGAGCAGTACTTC. Translating it yields CASSYEQGASYEQYF.

The chain couples TRBV28 to TRBJ2-5; possibly TRBD1 for D (5 bases). V was trimmed by 7 bases and J by 5 bases, leaving 14 bases between them. The CDR3 is made up of 13 amino acids. From germline, CDR1 is MDHEN and CDR2 SYDVKM. Here the CDR3 DNA reads TGTGCCAGCACCCAGGGCCGACGGGAGACCCAGTACTTC. This gives the protein CASTQGRRETQYF.

The gene calls are TRBV6-1 and TRBJ2-7; unclear D gene. The germline V and J ends were trimmed by 6 bases and 0 bases, with 21 bases remaining between them. Germline CDR1 and CDR2: MNHNS and SASEGT. The CDR3 consists of 17 residues. The CDR3 DNA reads as TGTGCCAGCAGGCTAAACGATAGGTGGGCCGGCTCCTACGAGCAGTACTTC. It specifies CASRLNDRWAGSYEQYF.

This clonotype has ten or more counts. The V and J genes are TRBV29-1 and TRBJ1-2; the D gene is possibly TRBD1 (5 bases). V dropped 3 bases and J dropped 5 bases, with 10 bases sitting between them. The CDR3 sequence is 12 residues long. Germline loops: CDR1 SQVTM, CDR2 ANQGSEA. In DNA, the CDR3 is TGCAGCGTTGAGGGGACGGATTATGGCTACACCTTC. Residues: CSVEGTDYGYTF. Full variable domain (missing parts from reference TRBV29-1 and TRBJ1-2): SAVISQKPSRDICQRGTSLTIQCQVDSQVTMMFWYRQQPGQSLTLIATANQGSEATYESGFVIDKFPISRPNLTFSTLTVSNMSPEDSSIYLCSVEGTDYGYTFGSGTRLTVV.

This clonotype appeared a few times. The rearrangement joins TRBV4-2 to TRBJ2-6; TRBD2 aligns across 12 bases. Trimming removed 4 bases from V and 2 bases from J; junction bases left unmatched: 0. Looked up from germline, CDR1 is LGHNA and CDR2 is YNFKEQ. This CDR3 comprises 16 residues. CDR3 sequence reads: CASSPSGRAGANVLTF. CDR3 coding DNA: TGTGCCAGCAGCCCTAGCGGGAGGGCTGGGGCCAACGTCCTGACTTTC.

This clonotype showed up many times. The chain links TRBV6-5 to TRBJ1-1; the D is unclear. The ends were cut back, 5 bases at V and 2 bases at J, with 9 bases in the middle. Germline values: CDR1 MNHEY, CDR2 SVGAGI. The length of the CDR3 is 13 residues. The CDR3 protein is CASSPDGNTEAFF. CDR3 in DNA: TGTGCCAGCAGTCCTGACGGAAACACTGAAGCTTTCTTT.

This clonotype was counted only a few times. The chain uses TRBV3-1 and TRBJ2-5, with D tentatively TRBD1 (5 bases). CDR3 length equals 17 residues. Germline CDR1 and CDR2: LGHDT and YNNKEL (reference sequence). Trimming shortened V by 0 bases and J by 3 bases, and 17 bases separated the two germline ends. The CDR3 protein is CASSQDKGRVGEETQYF. The CDR3 nucleotides are TGTGCCAGCAGCCAAGATAAGGGCAGGGTAGGAGAAGAGACCCAGTACTTC.

This clonotype was counted many times. The chain employs TRBV5-1 and TRBJ1-5; TRBD1 is a possible D gene (6 bases). V lost 5 bases, J lost 3 bases, and 15 bases lay in between. Germline CDR1 is SGHRS and CDR2 is YFSETQ. CDR3 length equals 15 residues. The CDR3 DNA reads as TGCGCCAGCAGGGCGGGGGCGGGCGTCAATCAGCCCCAGCATTTT. Translating it yields CASRAGAGVNQPQHF.

In its sample, this clonotype was seen many times. The chain is built from TRBV28 and TRBJ1-1; 9 positions match TRBD1. The germline V gene encodes CDR1 MDHEN and CDR2 SYDVKM. CDR3 length: 14 amino acids. Trimming at V came to 9 bases and at J to 3 bases, leaving 8 bases not matched to a gene. The CDR3 bases are TGTGCCAGTACTTGGGACAGGGAGGACACTGAAGCTTTCTTT. This translates into CASTWDREDTEAFF.

This chain joins TRBV12-3 or TRBV12-4 and TRBJ1-5, with 7 nucleotides matching TRBD1. V was pared by 3 bases and J by 8 bases, with 13 bases of the junction left unmatched. The CDR3 has 16 amino acids. As DNA, the CDR3 is TGTGCCAGCAGTTTTTGGTCGACAGGGCCCCAAGAGCCCCAGCATTTT. Encoded protein: CASSFWSTGPQEPQHF.

This clonotype occurred many times. The V gene is TRBV7-4, the J gene TRBJ2-5, with D uncertain. Trimming cost V 5 bases and J 4 bases, with 5 bases left between them. The CDR3 loop spans 11 amino acids. Germline CDR1 and CDR2: SGHVT and SQSDAQ. The CDR3 nucleotides read TGTGCCAGCAGCGCACGAGAGACCCAGTACTTC. Its translation: CASSARETQYF.

The V call is TRBV6-2 or TRBV6-3, the J call TRBJ2-7; D is uncertain. CDR1 is MNHEY, CDR2 SVGEGT, per germline. The CDR3 is 13 amino acids. The germline V and J ends were trimmed by 2 bases and 6 bases, with 11 bases remaining between them. DNA for the CDR3: TGTGCCAGCAGTTACGTACCGCTAACCGAGCAGTACTTC. Protein sequence: CASSYVPLTEQYF.

The CDR3 DNA reads TGCGCCAGCAGCCAACTCCCTCCCAAATTGCGGGGAACGAAAAACATTCAGTACTTC. Translated: CASSQLPPKLRGTKNIQYF. The chain couples TRBV4-1 to TRBJ2-4; weak D call: TRBD2 (6 bases). Per germline, CDR1 MGHRA and CDR2 YSYEKL. V gave up 2 bases and J gave up 4 bases, with 24 bases separating them. The CDR3 runs 19 residues.

The V and J genes are TRBV20-1 and TRBJ2-5, with a weak D call TRBD2 (5 bases). Germline V gives CDR1 DFQATT, CDR2 SNEGSKA (reference sequence). CDR3 size: 16 residues. V dropped 1 base and J dropped 2 bases, with 17 bases sitting between them. The CDR3 loop is CSARVPRREEQETQYF. The CDR3 nucleotides are TGCAGTGCTAGAGTACCCCGTCGGGAAGAACAAGAGACCCAGTACTTC.

The CDR3 spells CASIEFIKGTEAFF. The CDR3, as DNA: TGTGCCAGCATCGAATTCATAAAAGGCACTGAAGCTTTCTTT. The chain links TRBV28 to TRBJ1-1; no clear D gene. The CDR3 has 14 residues. CDR1 and CDR2 (germline): MDHEN, SYDVKM. Trimming removed 7 bases at V and 4 bases at J, with 16 bases between.

Many counts were recorded for this clonotype. The CDR3 sequence: CASSYSSAGASSGNTIYF. The CDR3, as DNA: TGTGCCAGCAGTTACTCGTCGGCAGGCGCAAGCTCTGGAAACACCATATATTTT. This chain links TRBV6-2 or TRBV6-3 with TRBJ1-3, with D hard to call. Per germline, CDR1 MNHEY and CDR2 SVGEGT. This CDR3 contains 18 residues. The V gene lost 0 bases and the J gene lost 0 bases, with 15 bases spanning the gap.

This clonotype was counted a few times. The chain employs TRBV28 and TRBJ1-1; D unresolved. V lost 5 bases, J lost 2 bases, and 9 bases lay in between. This CDR3 is built from 13 residues. CDR1 is MDHEN and CDR2 is SYDVKM in the germline V gene. CDR3 loop: CASSRLPNTEAFF. CDR3 DNA: TGTGCCAGCAGTCGTCTCCCTAACACTGAAGCTTTCTTT. The full variable domain, with the rest looked up from reference TRBV28 and TRBJ1-1, is DVKVTQSSRYLVKRTGEKVFLECVQDMDHENMFWYRQDPGLGLRLIYFSYDVKMKEKGDIPEGYSVSREKKERFSLILESASTNQTSMYLCASSRLPNTEAFFGQGTRLTVV.

This clonotype showed up many times. V and J are TRBV18 and TRBJ2-7; no definite D call. Trimming took 5 bases from V and 6 from J, leaving 17 bases between them. The V gene's germline CDR1 is KGHSH and CDR2 LQKENI. The CDR3 totals 14 residues. CDR3 amino acids: CASSSDLTSGEQYF. Here the CDR3 DNA reads TGTGCCAGCTCATCGGACCTGACCTCAGGCGAGCAGTACTTC. Full variable domain (remainder filled in from reference TRBV18 and TRBJ2-7): NAGVMQNPRHLVRRRGQEARLRCSPMKGHSHVYWYRQLPEEGLKFMVYLQKENIIDESGMPKERFSAEFPKEGPSILRIQQVVRGDSAAYFCASSSDLTSGEQYFGPGTRLTVT.

This clonotype was seen ten or more times. The genes are TRBV6-6 and TRBJ1-1; no reliable D call. The V gene's germline CDR1 is MNHNY and CDR2 SVGAGI (reference sequence). The CDR3 covers 15 residues. V lost 6 bases and J lost 0, with 14 bases in between. CDR3 in amino acids: CASRTIHTVNTEAFF. The CDR3 nucleotides are TGTGCCAGCAGGACCATTCACACGGTGAACACTGAAGCTTTCTTT.

This clonotype was seen many times. The rearrangement joins TRBV12-3 or TRBV12-4 to TRBJ1-1; D uncertain. Trimming stripped 7 bases from V and 0 bases from J, with 9 bases between. This CDR3 spans 13 amino acids. The CDR3 bases are TGTGCCAGCACCGAGTACGTGAACACTGAAGCTTTCTTT. Translating it yields CASTEYVNTEAFF.

The chain combines TRBV28 with TRBJ2-7; D remains unclear. The ends were cut back, 3 bases at V and 3 bases at J, with 9 bases in the middle. Germline V gene lookup returns CDR1 MDHEN and CDR2 SYDVKM. This CDR3 is built from 13 residues. The CDR3 nucleotides read TGTGCCAGCAGTTTGGCTTTCGGCTACGAGCAGTACTTC. Its protein product is CASSLAFGYEQYF.

This clonotype came up many times. The chain has TRBV5-1 and TRBJ1-1; D is perhaps TRBD1 (6 bases). The CDR3 is 12 amino acids. Looked up from germline, CDR1 is SGHRS and CDR2 is YFSETQ. V lost 5 bases to trimming and J lost 1 base, with 6 bases between them. In DNA, the CDR3 is TGCGCCAGCAGACAGGGGAACACTGAAGCTTTCTTT. This gives the protein CASRQGNTEAFF.

This clonotype has ten or more counts. The V and J genes are TRBV6-1 and TRBJ2-5, with D possibly called TRBD1 or TRBD2 (5 bases each). The V gene's germline CDR1 is MNHNS and CDR2 SASEGT. Trimming shortened V by 6 bases and J by 2 bases, and 13 bases separated the two germline ends. The CDR3 consists of 14 residues. The CDR3 here is CASREDNWQETQYF. In nucleotides, the CDR3 is TGTGCCAGCAGGGAGGACAACTGGCAAGAGACCCAGTACTTC.

This clonotype was detected many times. DNA of the CDR3: TGCAGTGCTAGAGGTCCCGGGGAGCAGTACTTC. This gives the protein CSARGPGEQYF. The V and J genes are TRBV20-1 and TRBJ2-7; D gene uncertain. CDR3 size: 11 residues. V was pared by 1 base and J by 7 bases, with 8 bases between. CDR1 is DFQATT, CDR2 SNEGSKA, per germline (reference sequence).

The chain recombines TRBV12-3 or TRBV12-4 with TRBJ2-5, with TRBD2 matching over 8 bases. With V trimmed by 5 bases and J by 5 bases, 13 bases remained unmatched. The CDR3 contains 16 residues. The CDR3 region is CASSPSSGGLGETQYF. CDR3 bases: TGTGCCAGCAGTCCATCATCGGGAGGGTTGGGGGAGACCCAGTACTTC.

This clonotype was picked up a small number of times. A much bigger clone sits one base away, suggesting this may be a read error. The chain carries TRBV10-3 and TRBJ2-4; tentatively, D is TRBD2 (5 bases). CDR3 length: 12 residues. Germline values: CDR1 ENHRY, CDR2 SYGVKD. Here the CDR3 DNA reads TGTGCCTCCCCGAGGGTTAAAAGCATTCAGTACTTC. The encoded protein is CASPRVKSIQYF.

J is TRBJ2-7 and V is TRBV5-1; the match to TRBD2 covers 8 bases. V trimming: 1 base; J trimming: 5 bases; junction bases outside the gene matches: 8. The CDR3 totals 15 residues. From germline, CDR1 is SGHRS and CDR2 YFSETQ. The CDR3 is CASSLPTSGLDEQYF. CDR3 in DNA: TGCGCCAGCAGCTTGCCCACTAGCGGTTTAGACGAGCAGTACTTC.